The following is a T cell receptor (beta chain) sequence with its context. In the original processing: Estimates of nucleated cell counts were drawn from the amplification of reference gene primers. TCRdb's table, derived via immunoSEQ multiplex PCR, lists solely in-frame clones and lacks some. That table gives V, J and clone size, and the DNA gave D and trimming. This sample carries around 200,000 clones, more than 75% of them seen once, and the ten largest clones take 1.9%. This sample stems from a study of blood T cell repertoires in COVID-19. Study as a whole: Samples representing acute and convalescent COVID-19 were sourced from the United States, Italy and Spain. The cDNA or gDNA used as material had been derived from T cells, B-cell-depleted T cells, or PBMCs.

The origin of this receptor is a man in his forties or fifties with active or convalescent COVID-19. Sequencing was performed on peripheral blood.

CDR3 region: CASRANGAGRNEKLFF. In DNA form, the CDR3 reads TGTGCCAGCAGGGCAAATGGGGCAGGGCGTAATGAAAAACTGTTTTTT. The rearrangement uses TRBV25-1 and TRBJ1-4; perhaps TRBD1 as D (5 bases). The CDR3 runs to 16 residues. Trimming took 6 bases from V and 4 from J, leaving 18 bases between them. Germline CDR1 reads MGHDK; CDR2 reads SYGVNS.